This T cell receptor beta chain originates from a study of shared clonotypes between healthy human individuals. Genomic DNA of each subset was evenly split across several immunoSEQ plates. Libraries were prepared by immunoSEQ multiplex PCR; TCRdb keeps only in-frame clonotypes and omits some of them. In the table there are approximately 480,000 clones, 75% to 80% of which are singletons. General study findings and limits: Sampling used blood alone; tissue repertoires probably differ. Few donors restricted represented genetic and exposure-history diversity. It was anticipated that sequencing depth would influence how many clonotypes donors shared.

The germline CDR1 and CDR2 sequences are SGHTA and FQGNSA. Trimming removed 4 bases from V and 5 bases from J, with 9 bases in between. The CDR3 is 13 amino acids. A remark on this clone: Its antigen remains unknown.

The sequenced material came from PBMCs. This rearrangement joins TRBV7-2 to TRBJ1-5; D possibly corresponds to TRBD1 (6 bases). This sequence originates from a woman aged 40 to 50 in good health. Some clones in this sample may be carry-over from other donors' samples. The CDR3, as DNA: TGTGCCAGCAGCTCAGGGGCCGATCAGCCCCAGCATTTT. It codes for CASSSGADQPQHF.